This T cell receptor (beta chain) was sequenced during a study of T cell responses to AZD1222 COVID-19 vaccine. Study results and caveats: Clonal diversity was possibly underestimated; the donors were predominantly white British and more often female. Epitopes outside B.1.351 and B.1.1.7 mutated regions reportedly drew nearly half of spike TCRs. None of the repertoires were sampled until the peak T cell response had passed. Spike-specific TCR breadth and depth both grew after two AZD1222 doses.

Points on this clone: Its antigen is currently unknown.

The CDR3 is made up of 13 amino acids. V was cut by 1 base and J by 6 bases, with 9 bases left in between. The germline V gene encodes CDR1 MNHEY and CDR2 SMNVEV (reference sequence). Some clones are missing from TCRdb's copy, which holds only in-frame ones; the method was immunoSEQ multiplex PCR. The data show 110,000 or so clones, around 90% seen once. The genes are TRBV27 and TRBJ1-1, with D uncertain. The TCR sequence derives from an adult who received the AZD1222 COVID-19 vaccine. The material sequenced was peripheral blood, taken 28 days after the second AZD1222 dose. CDR3 loop: CASSLWAGAEAFF. As DNA, the CDR3 is TGTGCCAGCAGTTTATGGGCGGGCGCTGAAGCTTTCTTT.